This T cell receptor (beta chain) was sequenced during a study of blood T cell repertoires in COVID-19. CDR1 MNHEY and CDR2 SMNVEV come from the germline V gene (reference sequence). This CDR3 is built from 13 residues. Losses at the gene ends were 5 bases for V and 3 bases for J; bases not matched to a gene: 3. TCRdb keeps only in-frame clones here, not all; method: immunoSEQ multiplex PCR. The sample includes tens of thousands of clones, approximately 92% seen only once; the top ten take around 0.37%. Sequenced sample: peripheral blood. This sequence originates from a man aged 50 to 59 with COVID-19, enrolled during active disease. V is TRBV27 and J is TRBJ2-7, with 8 bases aligning to TRBD2. Here the CDR3 DNA reads TGTGCCAGCAGTCCCGGGACTAGCTACGAGCAGTACTTC. Translation gives CASSPGTSYEQYF.